This entry is about one T cell receptor (beta chain). Its antigen is currently unknown. This sample was taken from a study of cytomegalovirus exposure and HLA in healthy donors. Overall study results and limits: Being indistinguishable, some V segments were excluded, TRBV6-2 and TRBV6-3 among them.

The study ran its PCR with 60 Vbeta and 13 Jbeta primers. TCRdb's table, derived via immunoSEQ multiplex PCR, lists solely in-frame clones and lacks some. The sample includes about 150,000 clones, roughly four fifths of them seen just once. The germline V gene has CDR1 MGHDK and CDR2 SYGVNS. The CDR3 runs 15 residues. Trimming took 1 base from V and 4 from J, leaving 13 bases between them. The clonotype was recovered from a male donor in good health and CMV-seronegative. The source material was PBMCs. The V call is TRBV25-1, the J call TRBJ2-5; D might be TRBD2 (6 bases). CDR3 nucleotide sequence: TGTGCCAGCAGTGAATTTGCGGGGAATGGAGAGACCCAGTACTTC. Its protein is CASSEFAGNGETQYF. The variable domain in full, with the rest retrieved from reference TRBV25-1 and TRBJ2-5, is EADIYQTPRYLVIGTGKKITLECSQTMGHDKMYWYQQDPGMELHLIHYSYGVNSTEKGDLSSESTVSRIRTEHFPLTLESARPSHTSQYLCASSEFAGNGETQYFGPGTRLLVL.